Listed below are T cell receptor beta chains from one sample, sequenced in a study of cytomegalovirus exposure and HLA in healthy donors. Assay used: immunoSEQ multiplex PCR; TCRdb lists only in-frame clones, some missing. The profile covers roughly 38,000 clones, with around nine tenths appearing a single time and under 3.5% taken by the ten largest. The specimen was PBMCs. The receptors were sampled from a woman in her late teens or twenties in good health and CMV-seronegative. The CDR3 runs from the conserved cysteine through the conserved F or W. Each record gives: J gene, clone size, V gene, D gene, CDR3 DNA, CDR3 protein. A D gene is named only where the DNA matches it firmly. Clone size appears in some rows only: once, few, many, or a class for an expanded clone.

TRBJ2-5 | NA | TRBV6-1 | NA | TGTGCCAGCAGTGAAGCCCCCGCCAGGGGTGGGGGAAAACAAGAGACCCAGTACTTC | CASSEAPARGGGKQETQYF
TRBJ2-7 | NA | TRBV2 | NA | TGTGCCAGCAGTGAAGAGGGGGGGGCGCACTACGAGCAGTACTTC | CASSEEGGAHYEQYF
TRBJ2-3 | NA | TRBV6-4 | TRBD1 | TGTGCCAGCAGTGACGGACAGGGAAGCACAGATACGCAGTATTTT | CASSDGQGSTDTQYF
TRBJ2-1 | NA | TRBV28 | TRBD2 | TGTGCCAGCACTAATAGCGGGAGCTGGTCCAATGAGCAGTTCTTC | CASTNSGSWSNEQFF
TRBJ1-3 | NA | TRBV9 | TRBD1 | TGTGCCAGCAGCCCGGGACAGTTCAGAAACACCATATATTTT | CASSPGQFRNTIYF
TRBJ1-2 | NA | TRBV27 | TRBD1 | TGTGCCAGCAGTTCAGGGGGCAACGGCTATGGCTACACCTTC | CASSSGGNGYGYTF
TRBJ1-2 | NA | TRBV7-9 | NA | TGTGCCAGCAGCTTAAACCACTATGGCTGCACCTTC | CASSLNHYGCTF
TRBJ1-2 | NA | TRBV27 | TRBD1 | TGTGCCAGCAGTTTGTACGGACAGGGGGATGGCTACACCTTC | CASSLYGQGDGYTF
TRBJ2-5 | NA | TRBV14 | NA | TGTGCCAGCAGCTGGACTGCCGCAGAGACCCAGTACTTC | CASSWTAAETQYF
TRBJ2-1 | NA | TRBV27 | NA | TGTGCCAGCAGTTTACATGTCAGGGGTTACAATGAGCAGTTCTTC | CASSLHVRGYNEQFF
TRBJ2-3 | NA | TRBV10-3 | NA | TGTGCCATCAGTGAGTCCGGCACAGATACGCAGTATTTT | CAISESGTDTQYF
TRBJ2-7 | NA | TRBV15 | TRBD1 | TGTGCCACCAGCAGAGACCATATCCGGGACAGGGTCTACGAGCAGTACTTC | CATSRDHIRDRVYEQYF
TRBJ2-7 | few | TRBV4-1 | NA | TGCGCCAGCAGCCAAGGTCCCTCCGGTCCCACCTACGAGCAGTACTTC | CASSQGPSGPTYEQYF
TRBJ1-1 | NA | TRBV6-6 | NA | TGTGCCAGCAGAAACGGGGGGGTGAACACTGAAGCTTTCTTT | CASRNGGVNTEAFF
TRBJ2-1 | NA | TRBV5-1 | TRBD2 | TGCGCCAGCGGGACTACAGTGACGAATGAGCAGTTCTTC | CASGTTVTNEQFF
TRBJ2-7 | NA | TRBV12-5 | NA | TGTGCTAGTGGTTTGGTAGGGGTGTCCGAGCAGTACTTC | CASGLVGVSEQYF
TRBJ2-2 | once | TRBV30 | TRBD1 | TGTGCCTGGAGTGACAGGGGGCGGGGCGGGGAGCTGTTTTTT | CAWSDRGRGGELFF
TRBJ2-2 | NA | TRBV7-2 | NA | TGTGCCAGCAGCACCTTTCAGGGAGGGCTGTTTTTT | CASSTFQGGLFF
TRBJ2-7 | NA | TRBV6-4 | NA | TGTGCCAGCAGCCCCTGGATAGCGCATAGCTCCTACGAGCAGTACTTC | CASSPWIAHSSYEQYF
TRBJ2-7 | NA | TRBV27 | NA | TGTGCCAGCAGGACAGGGGGACTAGCGAACCCCTACGAGCAGTACTTC | CASRTGGLANPYEQYF
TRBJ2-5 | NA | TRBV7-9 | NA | TGTGCCAGCAGCATTATGAGAGGACAAGAGACCCAGTACTTC | CASSIMRGQETQYF
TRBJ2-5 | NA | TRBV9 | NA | TGTGCCAGCAGCGTATACCCAGGTCCTCAAGAGACCCAGTACTTC | CASSVYPGPQETQYF
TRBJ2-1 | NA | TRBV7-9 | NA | TGTGCCAGCTTCAGCTCCTACAATGAGCAGTTCTTC | CASFSSYNEQFF
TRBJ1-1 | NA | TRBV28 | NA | TGTGCCAGCAGTTTTTCGGGACTGCTTGTGAGGGCTTTCTTT | CASSFSGLLVRAFF
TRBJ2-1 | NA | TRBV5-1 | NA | TGCGCCAGCAGCTTTGGGGCAGCGGAGGGGGAGCAGTTCTTC | CASSFGAAEGEQFF
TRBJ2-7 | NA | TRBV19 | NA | TGTGCCAGTAGTATAGGACTTTTAAGCTCCTACGAGCAGTACTTC | CASSIGLLSSYEQYF
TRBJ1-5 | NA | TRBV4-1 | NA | TGCGCCAGCAGCCAAGAATGGCGGGATTATAGCAATCAGCCCCAGCATTTT | CASSQEWRDYSNQPQHF
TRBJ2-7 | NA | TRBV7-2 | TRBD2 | TGTGCCAGCAGCCCCTCGGGGCGGGAGGGCTACGAGCAGTACTTC | CASSPSGREGYEQYF
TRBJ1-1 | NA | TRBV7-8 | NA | TGTGCCAGCAGTAGGACGGGGAGTAACACTGAAGCTTTCTTT | CASSRTGSNTEAFF
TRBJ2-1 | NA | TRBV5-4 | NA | TGTGCCAGCAGCTTGGGTGTGACTAGGGGCTACAATGAGCAGTTCTTC | CASSLGVTRGYNEQFF
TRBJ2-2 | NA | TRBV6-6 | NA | TGTGCCAGCATTAACGGGGGCACCGGGGAGCTGTTTTTT | CASINGGTGELFF